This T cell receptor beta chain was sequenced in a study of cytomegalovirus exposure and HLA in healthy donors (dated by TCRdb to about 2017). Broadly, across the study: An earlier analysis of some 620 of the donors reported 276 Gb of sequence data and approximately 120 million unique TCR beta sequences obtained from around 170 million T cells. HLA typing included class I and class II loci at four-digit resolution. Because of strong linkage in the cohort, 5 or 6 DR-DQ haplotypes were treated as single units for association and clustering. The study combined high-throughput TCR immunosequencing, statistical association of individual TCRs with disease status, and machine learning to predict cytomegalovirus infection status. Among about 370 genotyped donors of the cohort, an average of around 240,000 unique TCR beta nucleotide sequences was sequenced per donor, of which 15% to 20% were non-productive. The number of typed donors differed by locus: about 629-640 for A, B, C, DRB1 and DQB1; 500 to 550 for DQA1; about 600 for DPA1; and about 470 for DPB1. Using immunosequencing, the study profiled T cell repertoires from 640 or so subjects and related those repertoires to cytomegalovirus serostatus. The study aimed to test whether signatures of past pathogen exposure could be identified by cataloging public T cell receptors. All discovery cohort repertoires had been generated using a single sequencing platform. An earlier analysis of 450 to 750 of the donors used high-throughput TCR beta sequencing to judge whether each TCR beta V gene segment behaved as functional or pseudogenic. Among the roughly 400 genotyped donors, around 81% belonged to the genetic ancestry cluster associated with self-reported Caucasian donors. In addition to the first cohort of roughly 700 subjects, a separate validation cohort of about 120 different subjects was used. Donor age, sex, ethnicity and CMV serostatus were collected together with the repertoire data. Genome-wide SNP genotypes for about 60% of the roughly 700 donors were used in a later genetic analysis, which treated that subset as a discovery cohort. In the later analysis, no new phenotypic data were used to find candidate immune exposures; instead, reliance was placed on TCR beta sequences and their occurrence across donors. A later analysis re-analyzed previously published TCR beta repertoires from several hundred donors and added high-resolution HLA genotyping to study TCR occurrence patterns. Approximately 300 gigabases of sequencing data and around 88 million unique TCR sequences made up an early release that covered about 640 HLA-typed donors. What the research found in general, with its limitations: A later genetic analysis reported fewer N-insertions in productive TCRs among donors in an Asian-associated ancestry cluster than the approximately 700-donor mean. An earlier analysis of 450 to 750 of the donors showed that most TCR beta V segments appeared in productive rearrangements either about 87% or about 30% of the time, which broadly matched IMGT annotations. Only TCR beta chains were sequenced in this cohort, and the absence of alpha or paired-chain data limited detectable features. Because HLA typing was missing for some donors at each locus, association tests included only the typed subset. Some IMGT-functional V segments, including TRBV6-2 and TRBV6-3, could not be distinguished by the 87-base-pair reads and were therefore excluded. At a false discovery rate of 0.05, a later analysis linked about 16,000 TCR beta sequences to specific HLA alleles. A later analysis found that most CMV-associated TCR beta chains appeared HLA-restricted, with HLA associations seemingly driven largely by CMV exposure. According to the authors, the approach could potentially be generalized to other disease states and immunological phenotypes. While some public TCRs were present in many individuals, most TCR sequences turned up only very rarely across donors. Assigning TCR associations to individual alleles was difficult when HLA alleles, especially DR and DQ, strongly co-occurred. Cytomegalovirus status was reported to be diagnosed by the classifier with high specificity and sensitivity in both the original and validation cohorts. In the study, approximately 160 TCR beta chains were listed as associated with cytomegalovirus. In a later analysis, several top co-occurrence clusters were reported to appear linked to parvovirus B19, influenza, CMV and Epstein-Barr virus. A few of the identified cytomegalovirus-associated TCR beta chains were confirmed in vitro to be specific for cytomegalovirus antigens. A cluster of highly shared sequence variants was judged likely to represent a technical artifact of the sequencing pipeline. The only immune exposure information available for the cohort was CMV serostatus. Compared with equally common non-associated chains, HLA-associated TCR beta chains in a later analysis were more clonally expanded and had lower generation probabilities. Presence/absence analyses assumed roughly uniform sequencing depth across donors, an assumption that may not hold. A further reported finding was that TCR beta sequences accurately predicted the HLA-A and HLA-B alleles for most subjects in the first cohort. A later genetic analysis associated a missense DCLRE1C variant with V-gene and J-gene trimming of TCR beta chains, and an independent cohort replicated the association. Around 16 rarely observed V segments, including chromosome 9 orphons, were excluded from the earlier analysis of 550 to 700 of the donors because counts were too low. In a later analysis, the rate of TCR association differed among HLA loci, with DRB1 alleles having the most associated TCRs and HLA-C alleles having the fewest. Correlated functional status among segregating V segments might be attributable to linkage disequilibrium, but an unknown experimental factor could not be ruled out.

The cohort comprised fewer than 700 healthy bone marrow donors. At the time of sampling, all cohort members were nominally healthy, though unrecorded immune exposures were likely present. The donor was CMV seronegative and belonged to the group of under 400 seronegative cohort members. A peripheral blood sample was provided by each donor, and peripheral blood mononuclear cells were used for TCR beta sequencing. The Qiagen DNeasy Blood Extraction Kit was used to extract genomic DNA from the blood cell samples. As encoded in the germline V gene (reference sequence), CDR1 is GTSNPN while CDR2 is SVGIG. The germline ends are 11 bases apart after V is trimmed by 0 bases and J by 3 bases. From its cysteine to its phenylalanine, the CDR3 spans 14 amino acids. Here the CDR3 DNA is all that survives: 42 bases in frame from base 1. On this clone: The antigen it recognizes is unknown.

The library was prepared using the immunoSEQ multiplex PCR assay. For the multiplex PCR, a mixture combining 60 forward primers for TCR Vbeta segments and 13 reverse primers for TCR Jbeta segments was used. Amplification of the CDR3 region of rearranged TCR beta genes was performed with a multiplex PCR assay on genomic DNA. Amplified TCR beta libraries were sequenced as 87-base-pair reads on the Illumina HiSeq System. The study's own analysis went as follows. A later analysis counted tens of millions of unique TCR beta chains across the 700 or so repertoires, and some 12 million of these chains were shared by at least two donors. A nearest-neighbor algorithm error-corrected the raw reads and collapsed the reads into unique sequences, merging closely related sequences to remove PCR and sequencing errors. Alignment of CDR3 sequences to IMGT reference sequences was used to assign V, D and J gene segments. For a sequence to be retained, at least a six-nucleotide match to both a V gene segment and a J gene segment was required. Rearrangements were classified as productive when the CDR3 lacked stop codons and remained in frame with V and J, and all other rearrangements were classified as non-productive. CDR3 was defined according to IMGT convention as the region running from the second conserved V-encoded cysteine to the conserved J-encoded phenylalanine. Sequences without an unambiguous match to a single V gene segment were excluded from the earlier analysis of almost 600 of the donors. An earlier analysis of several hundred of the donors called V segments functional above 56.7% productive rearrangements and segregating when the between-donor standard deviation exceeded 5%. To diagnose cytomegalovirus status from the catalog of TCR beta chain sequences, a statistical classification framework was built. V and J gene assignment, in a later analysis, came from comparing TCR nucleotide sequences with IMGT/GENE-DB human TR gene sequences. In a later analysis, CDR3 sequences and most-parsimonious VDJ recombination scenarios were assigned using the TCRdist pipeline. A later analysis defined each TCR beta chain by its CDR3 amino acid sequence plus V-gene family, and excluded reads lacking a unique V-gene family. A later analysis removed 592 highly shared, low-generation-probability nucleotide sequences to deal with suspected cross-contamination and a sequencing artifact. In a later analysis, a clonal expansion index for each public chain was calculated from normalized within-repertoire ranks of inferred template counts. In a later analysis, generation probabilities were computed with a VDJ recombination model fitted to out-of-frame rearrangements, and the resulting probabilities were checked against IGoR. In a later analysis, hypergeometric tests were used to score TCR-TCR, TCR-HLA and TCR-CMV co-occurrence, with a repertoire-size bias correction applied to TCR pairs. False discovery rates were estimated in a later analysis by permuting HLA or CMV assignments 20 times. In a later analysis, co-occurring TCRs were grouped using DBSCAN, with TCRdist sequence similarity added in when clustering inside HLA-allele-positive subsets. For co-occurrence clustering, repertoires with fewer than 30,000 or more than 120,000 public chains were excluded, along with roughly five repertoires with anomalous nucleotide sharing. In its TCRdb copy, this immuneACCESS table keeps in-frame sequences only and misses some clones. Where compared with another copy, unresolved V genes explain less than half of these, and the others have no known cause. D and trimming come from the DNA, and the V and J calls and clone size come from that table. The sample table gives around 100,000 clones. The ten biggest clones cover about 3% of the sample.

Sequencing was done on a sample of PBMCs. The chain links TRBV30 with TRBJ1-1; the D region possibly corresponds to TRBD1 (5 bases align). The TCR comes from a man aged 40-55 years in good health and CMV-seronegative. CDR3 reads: CAWSVGHKHTEAFF. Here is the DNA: TGTGCCTGGAGTGTGGGGCATAAACACACTGAAGCTTTCTTT.